These 19 T cell receptor beta chains came from one sample sequenced in a study of shared clonotypes between healthy human individuals. Produced via immunoSEQ multiplex PCR; TCRdb's table is partial and in-frame only. The sample records over 850,000 clones, roughly 74% being singletons. The specimen was memory CD4+ T cells from PBMCs. The subset here: CD45RA-negative fraction. Every receptor here comes from a man younger than 35 in good health. Some clones in this sample may be carry-over from other donors' samples.

The rearrangement joins TRBV6-1 to TRBJ2-7; D is undetermined. The ends were cut back, 6 bases at V and 2 bases at J, with 11 bases in the middle. There are 13 residues in the CDR3. Germline CDR1 and CDR2: MNHNS and SASEGT. CDR3 amino acids: CASRFNRAYEQYF. The DNA of the CDR3 is TGTGCCAGCAGATTCAACCGAGCCTACGAGCAGTACTTC.

This clone came up a few times. The V gene is TRBV30, the J gene TRBJ2-3, with D maybe TRBD2 (5 bases). The CDR3 length is 15 residues. V was trimmed by 1 base and J by 6 bases, leaving 17 bases between them. CDR1 GTSNPN and CDR2 SVGIG come from the germline V gene (reference sequence). CDR3 DNA: TGTGCCTGGAGTGCCTTAGCTGTAGGCGGGGATACGCAGTATTTT. This gives the protein CAWSALAVGGDTQYF.

The chain carries TRBV27 and TRBJ2-3, with D unresolved. The CDR3 runs to 14 residues. Trimming removed 5 bases from V and 4 bases from J, with 13 bases in between. The germline CDR1 and CDR2 sequences are MNHEY and SMNVEV (reference sequence). The CDR3 region is CASSLEFSADTQYF. DNA for the CDR3: TGTGCCAGCAGTCTAGAGTTTTCTGCAGATACGCAGTATTTT.

V gene TRBV9 combines with J gene TRBJ2-3; the D is unclear. This CDR3 region has 14 residues. Germline CDR1 SGDLS, CDR2 YYNGEE. The ends were cut back, 1 base at V and 1 base at J, with 7 bases in the middle. CDR3: CASSVQERTDTQYF. The CDR3 region has the DNA TGTGCCAGCAGCGTACAGGAGCGCACAGATACGCAGTATTTT.

The table lists this clone with a count of one. V gene TRBV4-1 combines with J gene TRBJ2-1; 7 bases map to TRBD2. J lost 6 bases, V lost 11 bases, and 13 bases had no gene match. Germline V gene lookup returns CDR1 MGHRA and CDR2 YSYEKL. The CDR3 has 14 amino acids. The CDR3 DNA sequence: TGCGCCGCCTCAGGCCAGCGGGGATTCAATGAGCAGTTCTTC. Protein: CAASGQRGFNEQFF.

The chain joins TRBV16 to TRBJ1-2, with TRBD1 identical over 7 bases. V shed 4 bases and J 4 bases; nucleotides not matched to a gene: 9. CDR1 is KGHSY and CDR2 is FQNENV in the germline V gene. The CDR3 runs to 15 residues. The CDR3 here is CASSPGQVSRYGYTF. The CDR3 coding sequence is TGTGCCAGCAGCCCAGGACAGGTCAGTCGCTATGGCTACACCTTC.

As for this clone: In the same sample, other DNA sequences code for this CDR3. This chain connects TRBV28 to TRBJ1-1; D not certain. Germline-derived CDR1 and CDR2 are MDHEN and SYDVKM. V was trimmed by 6 bases and J by 0 bases, leaving 5 bases between them. The CDR3 is made up of 12 amino acids. The CDR3 coding sequence is TGTGCCAGCAGCCAACTGAACACTGAAGCTTTCTTT. Translating it yields CASSQLNTEAFF. Drawing the rest from reference TRBV28 and TRBJ1-1, the complete variable domain is DVKVTQSSRYLVKRTGEKVFLECVQDMDHENMFWYRQDPGLGLRLIYFSYDVKMKEKGDIPEGYSVSREKKERFSLILESASTNQTSMYLCASSQLNTEAFFGQGTRLTVV.

This chain joins TRBV5-4 and TRBJ2-1; D remains unclear. The germline CDR1 and CDR2 sequences are SGHNT and YYREEE (reference sequence). V lost 2 bases to trimming and J lost 6 bases, with 12 bases between them. The CDR3 spans 14 residues. Written as DNA, the CDR3 is TGTGCCAGCAGCTTAATCCCCCAAAGCAATGAGCAGTTCTTC. This codes for CASSLIPQSNEQFF.

The gene calls are TRBV13 and TRBJ2-2, with 7 bases fitting TRBD1. Germline values: CDR1 PRHDT, CDR2 FYEKMQ (reference sequence). The CDR3 loop spans 15 amino acids. V shed 6 bases and J 3 bases; nucleotides not matched to a gene: 7. The CDR3 spells CASRGGPFYTGELFF. The CDR3 region has the DNA TGTGCCAGCAGAGGGGGCCCCTTTTACACCGGGGAGCTGTTTTTT.

V usage is TRBV27 and J usage is TRBJ1-1; no clear D gene. Trimming left V 5 bases short and J 1 base short, with 8 bases between. Germline V gene sequence: CDR1 MNHEY, CDR2 SMNVEV (reference sequence). The CDR3 is 13 residues long. The CDR3 here is CASSGFGNTEAFF. DNA for the CDR3: TGTGCCAGCAGTGGCTTCGGGAACACTGAAGCTTTCTTT.

The chain is built from TRBV13 and TRBJ2-1; 8 nucleotides line up with TRBD1. CDR1 is PRHDT and CDR2 is FYEKMQ in the germline V gene (reference sequence). This CDR3 has 16 amino acids. With V trimmed by 3 bases and J by 7 bases, 11 bases remained unmatched. The CDR3 here is CASSLPRRTGPNEQFF. CDR3 sequence (DNA): TGTGCCAGCAGCTTGCCTAGAAGGACAGGGCCGAATGAGCAGTTCTTC.

The chain employs TRBV7-2 and TRBJ2-6; D is uncertain. CDR1 SGHTA and CDR2 FQGNSA come from the germline V gene. V gave up 1 base and J gave up 0 bases, with 13 bases separating them. There are 18 residues in the CDR3. The CDR3 region is CASSLEVRFSSGANVLTF. CDR3 nucleotides: TGTGCCAGCAGCTTAGAAGTCAGATTCAGCTCTGGGGCCAACGTCCTGACTTTC.

CDR3: CASSQNVAGGGNEQFF. Written as DNA, the CDR3 is TGCGCCAGCAGCCAAAACGTAGCGGGAGGAGGAAATGAGCAGTTCTTC. This chain joins TRBV4-1 and TRBJ2-1; TRBD2 aligns across 10 bases. V dropped 2 bases and J dropped 7; count of bases not matched to a gene: 8. The CDR3 contains 16 residues. Germline CDR1 MGHRA, CDR2 YSYEKL.

V is TRBV11-2 and J is TRBJ2-7; 7 bases agree with TRBD2. V was clipped by 6 bases and J by 6 bases; unmatched bases: 5. This CDR3 is built from 12 residues. The germline gives CDR1 SGHAT, CDR2 FQNNGV. The CDR3, as DNA: TGTGCCAGCAGGCCGTGGGGGGGCGAGCAGTACTTC. It translates to CASRPWGGEQYF.

The chain recombines TRBV5-1 with TRBJ2-2; possible D gene TRBD1, 6 bases. The V end lost 5 bases, the J end lost 2 bases, and 7 bases lay between the germline ends. CDR1 and CDR2 (germline): SGHRS, YFSETQ. The CDR3 has 13 amino acids. CDR3 region: CASRGANTGELFF. CDR3 nucleotides: TGCGCCAGCAGGGGGGCCAACACCGGGGAGCTGTTTTTT.

This clone has only one observation. This chain links TRBV4-3 with TRBJ1-2; 10 positions agree with TRBD1. V trimming: 4 bases; J trimming: 4 bases; junction bases outside the gene matches: 6. The CDR3 covers 15 residues. Germline V gene sequence: CDR1 LGHNA, CDR2 YSLEER. The CDR3 coding sequence is TGCGCCAGCAGCCCTCGACAGGGGGCGAGCTATGGCTACACCTTC. This translates into CASSPRQGASYGYTF.

Only a few counts were recorded for this clone. The V gene is TRBV27, the J gene TRBJ2-1; 14 bases map to TRBD2. V lost 5 bases, J lost 3 bases, and 15 bases stayed unmatched. Germline CDR1 and CDR2: MNHEY and SMNVEV (reference sequence). This CDR3 comprises 20 residues. The CDR3 region has the DNA TGTGCCAGCAGTCCACGACCAAACCCCGGGACTAGCGGGAGCTACAATGAGCAGTTCTTC. The encoded protein is CASSPRPNPGTSGSYNEQFF.

The V gene is TRBV28, the J gene TRBJ2-7, with D hard to call. CDR3 length: 14 amino acids. Trimming shortened V by 4 bases and J by 0 bases, and 10 bases separated the two germline ends. Germline V gene sequence: CDR1 MDHEN, CDR2 SYDVKM. CDR3 nucleotides: TGTGCCAGCAGTTCGAGGTTCGACTCCTACGAGCAGTACTTC. The encoded protein is CASSSRFDSYEQYF.

J is TRBJ1-1 and V is TRBV5-1, with 7 bases matching TRBD1. Looked up from germline, CDR1 is SGHRS and CDR2 is YFSETQ. There are 14 residues in the CDR3. Germline trimming cut 4 bases from V and 5 bases from J; bases unmatched to any gene: 8. The CDR3 nucleotides are TGCGCCAGCAGCCCTGACAGGGTGAGGACTGAAGCTTTCTTT. Its translation is CASSPDRVRTEAFF.